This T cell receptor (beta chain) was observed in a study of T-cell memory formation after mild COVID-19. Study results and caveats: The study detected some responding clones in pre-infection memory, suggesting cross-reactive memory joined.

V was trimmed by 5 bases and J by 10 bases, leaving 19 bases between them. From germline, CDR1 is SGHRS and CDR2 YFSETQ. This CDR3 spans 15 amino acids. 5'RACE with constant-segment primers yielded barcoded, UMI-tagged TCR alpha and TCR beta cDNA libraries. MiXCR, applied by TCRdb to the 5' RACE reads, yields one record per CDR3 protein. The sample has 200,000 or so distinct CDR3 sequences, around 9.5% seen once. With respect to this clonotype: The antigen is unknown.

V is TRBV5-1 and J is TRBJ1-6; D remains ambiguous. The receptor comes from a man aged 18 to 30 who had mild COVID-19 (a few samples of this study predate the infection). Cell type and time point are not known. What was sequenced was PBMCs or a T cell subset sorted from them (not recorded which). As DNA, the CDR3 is TGCGCCAGCAGGTTGCCGGGAACCACTAGCTCACCCCTCCACTTT. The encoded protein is CASRLPGTTSSPLHF.